These T cell receptor beta chains were read from a single sample in a study of spatial heterogeneity in lung cancer. MiXCR, applied by TCRdb to the 5' RACE reads, yields one record per CDR3 protein. The sample shows several thousand distinct CDR3 sequences, about a sixth of them seen only once. Sequencing was performed on normal lung tissue next to the tumor, taken at surgery. These receptors were collected from a male donor with early-stage non-small cell lung cancer. Each CDR3 is given with its conserved first and last residue. A D gene is named only where the DNA matches it firmly. Clone sizes are given selectively: once, few, many, or a class where the clone is expanded.

>TRBV19|-|-|TRBJ2-1
TGTGCCAGTAGTATCCGCCTAGGCGATGAGCAGTTCTTC
CASSIRLGDEQFF
>TRBV5-1|-|medium-sized|TRBJ1-2
TGCGCCAGCAGCTTGGGCGGGGAAGGTAACTATGGCTACACCTTC
CASSLGGEGNYGYTF
>TRBV18|-|many|TRBJ1-2
TGTGCCAGCTCACCACCCGGACAGATCTATGGCTACACCTTC
CASSPPGQIYGYTF
>TRBV18|-|-|TRBJ2-5
TGTGCCAGCTCAACAGTTTGGTCGGAGACCCAGTACTTC
CASSTVWSETQYF
>TRBV29-1|-|medium-sized|TRBJ1-1
TGCAGCGTTGACGATCTGGGCAAAGCTTTCTTT
CSVDDLGKAFF
>TRBV29-1|-|-|TRBJ2-5
TGCAGCGTTGTGACGGAAGAGACCCAGTACTTC
CSVVTEETQYF
>TRBV7-6|-|many|TRBJ1-5
TGTGCCAGCAGCCCGGAGGGTGTAAGGGGTCAGCCCCAGCATTTT
CASSPEGVRGQPQHF
>TRBV29-1|-|-|TRBJ2-3
TGCAGCGTTGAAAATGGGAATACGCAGTATTTT
CSVENGNTQYF
>TRBV21-1|-|-|TRBJ2-1
TGTGCCAGCAGCAACGGAACTCGCCTTCCTAACAATGAGCAGTTCTTC
CASSNGTRLPNNEQFF
>TRBV2|-|-|TRBJ1-5
TGTGCCAGCAGAGCCGGGACGCCTTCCCCTAGCAATCAGCCCCAGCATTTT
CASRAGTPSPSNQPQHF
>TRBV7-8|-|medium-sized|TRBJ2-1
TGTGCCAGCAGCTTAGTTAGACAGAACAATGAGCAGTTCTTC
CASSLVRQNNEQFF
>TRBV5-4|-|-|TRBJ1-1
TGTGCCAGCAGCTTGGTCGGGGAGGGGAACACTGAAGCTTTCTTT
CASSLVGEGNTEAFF
>TRBV12-5|-|many|TRBJ1-1
TGTGCTAGTGGTTTGCACAACGTCGGGCTTCGTGAAGCTTTCTTT
CASGLHNVGLREAFF
>TRBV6-2/TRBV6-3|TRBD2|-|TRBJ2-3
TGTGCCAGCAGTTCCACGACTAGCGGCAGCACAGATACGCAGTATTTT
CASSSTTSGSTDTQYF
>TRBV15|-|many|TRBJ2-7
TGTGCCACCAGCTCTCCGGGGGAAACTTCCTACGAGCAGTACTTC
CATSSPGETSYEQYF
>TRBV20-1|-|many|TRBJ2-3
TGCAGTGCTCCAACCCGCGCAGATACGCAGTATTTT
CSAPTRADTQYF
>TRBV7-3|-|-|TRBJ2-5
TGTGCCAGCAGCTTATCGGCAGAAGAGACCCAGTACTTC
CASSLSAEETQYF
>TRBV9|-|many|TRBJ1-3
TGTGCCAGCAGTCCCCGACAGGCTTCCTCTGGAAACACCATATATTTT
CASSPRQASSGNTIYF
>TRBV25-1|-|many|TRBJ1-4
TGTGCCAGCCAAGAAGAAAAACTGTTTTTT
CASQEEKLFF
>TRBV28|-|medium-sized|TRBJ2-2
TGTGCCAGCAGGGACAGCACGAACACCGGGGAGCTGTTTTTT
CASRDSTNTGELFF
>TRBV19|-|hyperexpanded|TRBJ2-7
TGTGCCAGTAGTGGGAACCAGAAGAGTGCCGAGCAGTACTTC
CASSGNQKSAEQYF
>TRBV6-5|-|few|TRBJ2-7
TGTGCCAGCAGTTACTCGAGGGGTGCCTACGAGCAGTACTTC
CASSYSRGAYEQYF
>TRBV5-4|TRBD1|-|TRBJ1-2
TGTGCCAGCAGTACCGGGACAGCTGACTATGGCTACACCTTC
CASSTGTADYGYTF
>TRBV20-1|-|few|TRBJ2-5
TGCAGTGCTACCCCAGGGGCTGGGGGAGAGACCCAGTACTTC
CSATPGAGGETQYF